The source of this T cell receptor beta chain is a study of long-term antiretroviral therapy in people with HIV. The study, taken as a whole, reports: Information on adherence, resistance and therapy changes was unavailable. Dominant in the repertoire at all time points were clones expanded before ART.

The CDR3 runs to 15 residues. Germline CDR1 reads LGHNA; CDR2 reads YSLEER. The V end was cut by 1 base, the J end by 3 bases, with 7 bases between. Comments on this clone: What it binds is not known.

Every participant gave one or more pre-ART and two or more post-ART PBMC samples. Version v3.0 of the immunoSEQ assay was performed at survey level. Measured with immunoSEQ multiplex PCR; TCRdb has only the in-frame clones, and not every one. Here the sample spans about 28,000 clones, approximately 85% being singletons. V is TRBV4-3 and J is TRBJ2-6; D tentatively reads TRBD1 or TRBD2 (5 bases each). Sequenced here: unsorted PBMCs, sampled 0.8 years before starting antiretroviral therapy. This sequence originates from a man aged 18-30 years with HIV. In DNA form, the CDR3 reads TGCGCCAGCAGCCAAGGAGGGGTTGGGGCCAACGTCCTGACTTTC. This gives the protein CASSQGGVGANVLTF.